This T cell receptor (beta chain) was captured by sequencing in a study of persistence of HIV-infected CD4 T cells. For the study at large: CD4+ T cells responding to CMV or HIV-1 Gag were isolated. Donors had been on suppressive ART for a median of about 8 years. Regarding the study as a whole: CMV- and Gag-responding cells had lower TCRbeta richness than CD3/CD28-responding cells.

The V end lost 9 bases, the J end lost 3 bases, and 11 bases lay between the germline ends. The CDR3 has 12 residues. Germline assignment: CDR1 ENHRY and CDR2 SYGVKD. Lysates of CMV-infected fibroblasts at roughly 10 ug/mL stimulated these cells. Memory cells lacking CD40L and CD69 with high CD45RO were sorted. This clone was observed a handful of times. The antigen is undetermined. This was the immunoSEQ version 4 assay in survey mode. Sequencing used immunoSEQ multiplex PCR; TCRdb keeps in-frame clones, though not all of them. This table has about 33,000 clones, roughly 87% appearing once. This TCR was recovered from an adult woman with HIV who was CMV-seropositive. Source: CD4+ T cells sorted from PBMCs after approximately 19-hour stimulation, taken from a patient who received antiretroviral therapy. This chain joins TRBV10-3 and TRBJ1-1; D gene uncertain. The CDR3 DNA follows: TGTGCCATTAGGGAGGCGGACACTGAAGCTTTCTTT. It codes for CAIREADTEAFF.